The clone carrying this T cell receptor (beta chain) was seen a single time. The CDR3 runs to 14 residues. Germline V gene sequence: CDR1 LGHDT, CDR2 YNNKEL (reference sequence). V trimming: 4 bases; J trimming: 7 bases; junction bases outside the gene matches: 8. The source of the sample is a study of blood T cell repertoires in COVID-19. Some clones are missing from TCRdb's copy, which holds only in-frame ones; the method was immunoSEQ multiplex PCR. This sample has some 13,000 clones, with over 70% found just once. The sequenced sample consisted of peripheral blood. The V and J genes are TRBV3-1 (or the pseudogene TRBV3-2) and TRBJ2-7; 9 positions match TRBD2. This TCR derives from a human donor in a cohort sampled during active COVID-19. CDR3 coding DNA: TGTGCCAGCAGCCTTGGACTAGCGCCTCTAGAGCAGTACTTC. This translates into CASSLGLAPLEQYF.